These 19 T cell receptor beta chains share one sample of origin, sequenced in a study of tumor and adjacent non-tumor tissue in lung cancer. The template was RNA from unsorted bulk tissue. TCRbeta libraries were built with three rounds of nested PCR, modified from ARM-PCR. TCRdb recomputed calls from the multiplex PCR reads with MiXCR, one row per CDR3 protein. This sample yields fewer than 130,000 distinct CDR3 sequences, of which 75% to 90% are seen a single time; approximately 22% belongs to the top ten. The specimen was lung tumor tissue. The source is a man in his 70s with non-small cell lung cancer.

On this clonotype itself: An end of the junction does not agree with germline; a read error may underlie this. This chain uses TRBV6-2 or TRBV6-3 with TRBJ1-1, with 7 bases lining up with TRBD1. Germline V gene sequence: CDR1 MNHEY, CDR2 SVGEGT. This CDR3 comprises 12 residues. CDR3 DNA sequence: TGCACCAGCAGGGACAGGAACACTGAAGCTTTCTTT. This sequence encodes CTSRDRNTEAFF.

Remarks on this clonotype: At one of its ends the junction is not consistent with the germline gene, which may arise from a read error. This chain uses TRBV11-3 with TRBJ2-7; tentative D call: TRBD1 (5 bases). The CDR3 is 15 amino acids. Germline loops: CDR1 SGHNT, CDR2 YENEEA. CDR3 DNA: TGTGCCGGCAGCTCGATGACAGTTTCCGTGTACGAGCAGTATTTC. Protein sequence: CAGSSMTVSVYEQYF.

The chain links TRBV10-3 to TRBJ1-2; TRBD1 agrees at 8 bases. J was trimmed by 3 bases and V by 7 bases; bases with no gene match: 10. This CDR3 is built from 15 residues. Germline V gene sequence: CDR1 ENHRY, CDR2 SYGVKD. CDR3 in amino acids: CAINGRDRTDYGYTF. As DNA, the CDR3 is TGTGCCATCAATGGCCGGGACAGGACCGACTATGGCTACACCTTC.

Comments on this clonotype: At one of its ends the junction is not consistent with the germline gene, which may arise from a read error. The CDR3 nucleotides are TGTGCCAGTAGCTTGGCCATACAAGCCTACAAGCAGTACTTC. Translation gives CASSLAIQAYKQYF. The rearrangement uses TRBV5-4 and TRBJ2-7; no clear D. This CDR3 has 14 residues. In germline, CDR1 is SGHNT, CDR2 YYREEE (reference sequence).

Regarding this clonotype: At one of its ends the junction is not consistent with the germline gene, which may arise from a read error. The CDR3 loop is CASSYIGGSGRAALF. DNA of the CDR3: TGTGCCAGCAGTTACATTGGCGGTAGCGGGAGGGCGGCGCTCTTC. The rearrangement links TRBV6-5 to TRBJ2-1; 11 positions agree with TRBD2. Germline loops: CDR1 MNHEY, CDR2 SVGAGI. The CDR3 is 15 residues long.

A remark on this clonotype: In this CDR3 the conserved last residue, phenylalanine or tryptophan, is missing, so a read error is likely. The V call is TRBV11-1, the J call TRBJ2-7; D may be TRBD1 (5 bases). CDR1 is SGHAT and CDR2 is FQDESV in the germline V gene (reference sequence). The CDR3 length is 14 residues. CDR3 DNA: TGTGCTAGCCAACCTCCGAGACAGAGCTACGAGCAGTACTTA. Translated, it gives CASQPPRQSYEQYL.

Remarks on this clonotype: An end of the junction does not agree with germline; a read error may underlie this. In DNA form, the CDR3 reads TGTGCCAGCGGCTTAAGGACAGGGTGGATGAACACTGCCGCTTTCTTC. Translation: CASGLRTGWMNTAAFF. The V call is TRBV11-1, the J call TRBJ1-1, with 8 bases that match TRBD1. The CDR3 length is 16 residues. Germline CDR1 reads SGHAT; CDR2 reads FQDESV (reference sequence).

This clonotype came up many times. The CDR3 region has the DNA TGCAGTGCTAGTTCGGGGCGGGAGACCCAGTACTTC. Its protein is CSASSGRETQYF. J is TRBJ2-5 and V is TRBV20-1; D is possibly TRBD1 or TRBD2 (5 bases each). The CDR3 is 12 amino acids. Germline CDR1 DFQATT, CDR2 SNEGSKA (reference sequence). Trimming stripped 3 bases from V and 5 bases from J, with 10 bases between.

Concerning this clonotype: The junction does not match germline at one end; this may be a read error. The V and J genes are TRBV12-3 or TRBV12-4 and TRBJ1-2; TRBD1 matches 7 bases. The CDR3 runs 15 residues. The CDR3 bases are TGTGCCAGCAGTTTATTGACAGGGTTTGGCTATGGCCACGACTTC. Translating it yields CASSLLTGFGYGHDF.

The rearrangement links TRBV6-5 to TRBJ1-1; no clear D. The V gene lost 2 bases and the J gene lost 5 bases, with 12 bases spanning the gap. The CDR3 consists of 14 residues. Germline values: CDR1 MNHEY, CDR2 SVGAGI. CDR3 sequence (DNA): TGTGCCAGCAGTTACATCGCGGCGAGGACTGAAGCTTTCTTT. Translation gives CASSYIAARTEAFF.

As concerns this clonotype: At one boundary the junction diverges from the germline segment, which might be a read error. This chain links TRBV9 with TRBJ2-5; 12 bases line up with TRBD2. The CDR3 is 16 residues long. The germline V gene encodes CDR1 SGDLS and CDR2 YYNGEE. The CDR3 DNA sequence: TGCGCCAGCAGCGCTAGCGGGAGGGAGGTAGGGGAGACCCAGTACTTC. Its translation is CASSASGREVGETQYF.

This rearrangement joins TRBV5-1 to TRBJ1-2; possible D gene TRBD1, 6 bases. CDR1 and CDR2 from the germline V gene are SGHRS and YFSETQ. The length of the CDR3 is 15 residues. V dropped 6 bases and J dropped 4 bases, with 19 bases sitting between them. CDR3 in amino acids: CASKNHREVGYGYTF. The DNA of the CDR3 is TGCGCCAGCAAAAACCACAGGGAAGTTGGCTATGGCTACACCTTC. The complete variable domain, with remaining parts taken from reference TRBV5-1 and TRBJ1-2, reads KAGVTQTPRYLIKTRGQQVTLSCSPISGHRSVSWYQQTPGQGLQFLFEYFSETQRNKGNFPGRFSGRQFSNSRSEMNVSTLELGDSALYLCASKNHREVGYGYTFGSGTRLTVV.

This clonotype was seen only a few times. A read error is possible here, since a much larger clone lies one base away. The chain is built from TRBV5-4 and TRBJ2-7; 8 bases are a match to TRBD1. This CDR3 contains 15 residues. J gave up 0 bases and V 3 bases, and 5 bases lay outside the gene matches. Germline loops: CDR1 SGHNT, CDR2 YYREEE (reference sequence). CDR3 in amino acids: CASSSRQGTSYEQYF. As DNA, the CDR3 is TGTGCCAGCAGCTCCCGACAGGGGACCTCCTACGAGCAGTACTTC.

As concerns this clonotype: This CDR3 is missing its conserved last phenylalanine or tryptophan, likely due to a read error. This sequence joins TRBV29-1 and TRBJ2-7; 9 nucleotides align to TRBD1. Per germline, CDR1 SQVTM and CDR2 ANQGSEA. The CDR3 runs to 14 residues. The CDR3 nucleotides are TGCAGCGTTGCGGGGACAGGGTCGCCCTACGTGCAGTACTCC. It translates to CSVAGTGSPYVQYS.

Regarding this clonotype: A read error may account for a junction end that differs from germline. The V gene is TRBV14, the J gene TRBJ2-1; D is uncertain. The CDR3 consists of 13 residues. Germline CDR1 reads SGHDN; CDR2 reads FVKESK. The CDR3 region is CACSQVSYNEQFF. Here the CDR3 DNA reads TGTGCCTGCAGCCAGGTCTCTTACAATGAGCAGTTCTTC.

V gene TRBV30 combines with J gene TRBJ2-7; 7 positions match TRBD1. The CDR3 sequence is 15 residues long. The germline V gene has CDR1 GTSNPN and CDR2 SVGIG (reference sequence). V lost 2 bases to trimming and J lost 3 bases; unmatched junction nucleotides: 10. The CDR3 sequence: CAWSSGTDSFYEQYF. The CDR3 bases are TGTGCCTGGAGTTCGGGGACAGACTCCTTCTACGAGCAGTACTTC.

The table lists this clonotype with a count of one. The V call is TRBV20-1, the J call TRBJ2-3, with D unclear. The CDR3 spans 12 residues. Germline lookup yields CDR1 DFQATT and CDR2 SNEGSKA (reference sequence). CDR3: CGVSGSTDTQYF. The CDR3, as DNA: TGCGGTGTTAGTGGCAGCACAGATACGCAGTATTTT.

About this clonotype: Its ends do not fully match the called genes, so a read error is possible. The chain links TRBV5-5 to TRBJ2-5; 7 positions match TRBD2. This CDR3 has 13 amino acids. The germline V gene has CDR1 SGHKS and CDR2 YYEKEE (reference sequence). In DNA, the CDR3 is TGTGTCAGCAGCCTCTGGGGGGGAGAGACCCAGTACTTC. Its translation is CVSSLWGGETQYF. The whole variable domain, filled in from reference TRBV5-5 and TRBJ2-5, reads DAGVTQSPTHLIKTRGQQVTLRCSPISGHKSVSWYQQVLGQGPQFIFQYYEKEERGRGNFPDRFSARQFPNYSSELNVNALLLGDSALYLCVSSLWGGETQYFGPGTRLLVL.

This clonotype has ten or more counts. The J gene is TRBJ2-2, the V gene TRBV7-8; tentative D call: TRBD1 (5 bases). The CDR3 is 15 residues long. Trimming pared 0 bases from V and 1 base from J, leaving 6 bases between. The germline CDR1 and CDR2 sequences are SGHVS and FQNEAQ. The CDR3 loop is CASSLATVNTGELFF. CDR3 DNA sequence: TGTGCCAGCAGCTTAGCGACAGTGAACACCGGGGAGCTGTTTTTT.